These T cell receptor beta chains were read from a single sample in a study of Graves' ophthalmopathy and Graves' hyperthyroidism. A single record per CDR3 protein comes from TCRdb applying MiXCR to the multiplex PCR reads. This table has about 1.1 million distinct CDR3 sequences, 36% appearing once. Material: peripheral blood or thyroid tissue (not recorded which). The receptors come from an adult man with Graves' hyperthyroidism. CDR3s include the opening cysteine and the closing phenylalanine or tryptophan. The D gene is left open where the match is weak.

>TRBV7-9|.|TRBJ1-2
CASSLPRAGYTF
>TRBV6-5|.|TRBJ1-6
CAISGDGVLTPNSPLHF
>TRBV25-1|.|TRBJ2-7
CASSELGKDMTYEQYF
>TRBV5-1|TRBD1|TRBJ1-1
CASRWDRGYDEAFF
>TRBV5-6|.|TRBJ2-2
CASSFQGRGELFF
>TRBV7-2|.|TRBJ1-6
CASSLMGYEGSPLHF
>TRBV29-1|.|TRBJ1-2
CSVEGRTAYGYTF
>TRBV7-9|.|TRBJ2-5
CASSQNLETQYF
>TRBV2|TRBD1|TRBJ2-7
CASSEVLTGTYEQYF
>TRBV5-1|TRBD2|TRBJ2-5
CASSFSGLAGQETQYF
>TRBV12-3/TRBV12-4|.|TRBJ2-5
CASSLSGGFEETQYF
>TRBV29-1|.|TRBJ2-7
CSVVGGDPYQQYF
>TRBV5-5|.|TRBJ1-2
CASSLAGVANYGYTF
>TRBV7-2|.|TRBJ2-7
CASSPGPHHSYEQYF
>TRBV10-3|.|TRBJ2-7
CASSRGTNYEQYF
>TRBV20-1|.|TRBJ1-5
CSARGPFNQPQHF
>TRBV29-1|.|TRBJ1-5
CSVAQAPGGDQPQHF
>TRBV9|.|TRBJ2-5
CASSVNDWAGTQYF
>TRBV5-1|.|TRBJ1-5
CASSLESGQPQHF
>TRBV6-2/TRBV6-3|TRBD1|TRBJ1-5
CASESGGQEPQHF
>TRBV28|.|TRBJ1-5
CASRRGGPQHF
>TRBV7-8|.|TRBJ1-5
CASSNRGEHSNQPQHF
>TRBV10-3|.|TRBJ2-7
CAICTDTYEQYF
>TRBV7-9|.|TRBJ1-4
CASSLNRGMNEKLFF
>TRBV11-3|.|TRBJ1-6
CASSFDMAGNSPLHF
>TRBV9|.|TRBJ2-5
CASSVSGTARETQYF
>TRBV4-3|.|TRBJ1-1
CASSLGQFMNTEAFF
>TRBV29-1|.|TRBJ1-5
CSVSTGPSNQPQHF
>TRBV5-1|TRBD2|TRBJ2-5
CASSRGASGGPQETQYF
>TRBV7-9|.|TRBJ1-6
CASSQQDNSPLHF
>TRBV10-2|TRBD2|TRBJ2-2
CASSDQGGATGELFF
>TRBV4-3|.|TRBJ2-7
CASSQGTRGPPGLHEQYF
>TRBV2|TRBD1|TRBJ1-5
CASSEPGQGVGNQPQHF
>TRBV10-2|TRBD1|TRBJ2-7
CASSLGQVPGYEQYF
>TRBV10-3|.|TRBJ2-2
CAISETEALNTGELFF
>TRBV27|.|TRBJ2-5
CASSQNGQWTVRETQYF
>TRBV2|.|TRBJ2-6
CASSELAGANVLTF
>TRBV7-2|.|TRBJ1-5
CASSLGRGWSQPQHF
>TRBV29-1|.|TRBJ2-7
CSVEDPGEQYF
>TRBV20-1|TRBD2|TRBJ2-7
CSARGTSGSYKQYF
>TRBV7-9|TRBD1|TRBJ1-2
CASSARDRVGYTF